Following are 14 T cell receptor beta chains from one sample sequenced in a study of T cell responses to AZD1222 COVID-19 vaccine. TCRdb's copy holds only in-frame clones and misses some; the assay was immunoSEQ multiplex PCR. The sample consists of approximately 89,000 clones, about 82% of them appearing once. The material sequenced was peripheral blood, taken 28 days after the second AZD1222 dose. These receptors were collected from an adult who received the AZD1222 COVID-19 vaccine.

The V call is TRBV4-3, the J call TRBJ2-3; 11 bases line up with TRBD2. V was clipped by 0 bases and J by 4 bases; unmatched bases: 9. The germline gives CDR1 LGHNA, CDR2 YSLEER. This CDR3 comprises 18 residues. In DNA form, the CDR3 reads TGCGCCAGCAGCCAAGATCCAACTAGCGGGAGTTCCCCAGATACGCAGTATTTT. Residues: CASSQDPTSGSSPDTQYF.

This chain connects TRBV5-1 to TRBJ1-1, with 7 bases lining up with TRBD1. The CDR3 length is 14 residues. With 4 bases clipped from V and 4 bases from J, the junction kept 7 bases outside the gene matches. Germline assignment: CDR1 SGHRS and CDR2 YFSETQ. The CDR3 region has the DNA TGCGCCAGCAGCATACAGGGGCTGGGCACTGAAGCTTTCTTT. Protein: CASSIQGLGTEAFF.

This chain joins TRBV23-1 and TRBJ1-5, with D possibly being TRBD1 (5 bases). TRBV23-1 is an open reading frame, and its role is uncertain. Trimming stripped 9 bases from V and 0 bases from J, with 12 bases between. The CDR3 is 14 residues long. This CDR3 reads CARSGRDSNQPQHF. As DNA, the CDR3 is TGCGCCAGGTCAGGGCGGGATAGCAATCAGCCCCAGCATTTT.

CDR3 nucleotide sequence: TGTGCCAGCAGAATTATGGCCCGGACAGAGAAATACAATGAGCAGTTCTTC. Its translation: CASRIMARTEKYNEQFF. The gene calls are TRBV27 and TRBJ2-1; TRBD1 is a possible D gene (6 bases). V shed 6 bases and J shed 4 bases, with 22 bases lying between them. The germline CDR1 and CDR2 sequences are MNHEY and SMNVEV (reference sequence). CDR3 length equals 17 residues.

The chain links TRBV19 to TRBJ2-3, with a possible D match to TRBD1 (6 bases). Trimming took off 5 bases at V and 0 bases at J, with 12 bases between the two ends. Germline lookup yields CDR1 LNHDA and CDR2 SQIVND (reference sequence). This CDR3 has 15 amino acids. CDR3: CASSLGQSSTDTQYF. CDR3 in DNA: TGTGCCAGTAGTCTCGGACAGTCCAGCACAGATACGCAGTATTTT.

This sequence joins TRBV5-1 and TRBJ2-2, with TRBD1 as a possible D gene (7 bases). Trimming stripped 5 bases from V and 4 bases from J, with 15 bases between. CDR1 SGHRS and CDR2 YFSETQ come from the germline V gene. This CDR3 has 15 amino acids. CDR3 loop: CASSLWQGGTGELFF. The CDR3 DNA sequence: TGCGCCAGCAGTTTATGGCAGGGGGGCACCGGGGAGCTGTTTTTT.

This chain joins TRBV9 and TRBJ2-3, with 9 bases identical to TRBD2. Germline CDR1 SGDLS, CDR2 YYNGEE. The ends lost 1 base at V and 0 bases at J; junction bases unmatched: 0. This CDR3 contains 15 residues. CDR3 coding DNA: TGTGCCAGCAGCGTACTAGCGGGGAGCACAGATACGCAGTATTTT. Translating it yields CASSVLAGSTDTQYF.

V gene TRBV2 combines with J gene TRBJ2-2; 8 bases fit TRBD2. V lost 7 bases to trimming and J lost 7 bases; unmatched junction nucleotides: 5. The germline gives CDR1 SNHLY, CDR2 FYNNEI. This CDR3 spans 13 amino acids. CDR3 in DNA: TGTGCCAGCACCCTCCGGGGGGGCGGGGAGCTGTTTTTT. Translated, it gives CASTLRGGGELFF.

This chain connects TRBV18 to TRBJ2-7; no firm D call. V was clipped by 2 bases and J by 3 bases, with 11 bases between them. Germline CDR1 reads KGHSH; CDR2 reads LQKENI. CDR3 length: 14 residues. DNA of the CDR3: TGTGCCAGCTCACCAGGACCCTTGGGCTACGAGCAGTACTTC. Translating gives CASSPGPLGYEQYF.

This chain links TRBV10-3 with TRBJ2-7, with 11 bases matching TRBD2. The trim removed 3 bases at V and 3 bases at J, leaving 4 bases unmatched. The germline gives CDR1 ENHRY, CDR2 SYGVKD. This CDR3 region has 15 residues. CDR3 nucleotide sequence: TGTGCCATCAGTGATCGACTAGCGGGAAACTACGAGCAGTACTTC. This encodes CAISDRLAGNYEQYF.

V and J are TRBV19 and TRBJ2-2; 10 bases match TRBD2. Germline V lookup: CDR1 LNHDA, CDR2 SQIVND (reference sequence). With 7 bases clipped from V and 0 bases from J, the junction kept 5 bases outside the gene matches. This CDR3 comprises 16 residues. The CDR3 is CASTRLAGTNTGELFF. The CDR3 DNA sequence: TGTGCCAGTACTCGACTAGCGGGCACGAACACCGGGGAGCTGTTTTTT.

The genes are TRBV12-5 and TRBJ2-1; 13 bases align to TRBD2. The length of the CDR3 is 15 residues. CDR1 and CDR2 (germline): LGHNT, FRNRAP. V lost 8 bases and J lost 9; bases outside the gene matches: 10. The CDR3 sequence: CASSPGLAGEGEQFF. The CDR3, as DNA: TGTGCTAGTAGCCCAGGACTAGCGGGAGAGGGTGAGCAGTTCTTC.

The chain recombines TRBV7-3 with TRBJ1-2, with 9 bases matching TRBD1. From germline, CDR1 is SGHTA and CDR2 FQGTGA. This CDR3 spans 13 amino acids. J gave up 8 bases and V 5 bases, and 6 bases lay outside the gene matches. In DNA, the CDR3 is TGTGCCAGCAGCCCAAGACAGGGGGTGGGCTACACCTTC. Protein: CASSPRQGVGYTF.

V gene TRBV27 combines with J gene TRBJ1-3, with D hard to call. Trimming shortened V by 5 bases and J by 0 bases, and 17 bases separated the two germline ends. Germline values: CDR1 MNHEY, CDR2 SMNVEV (reference sequence). This CDR3 has 17 amino acids. The chain's CDR3 is CASSPRYRTSSGNTIYF. CDR3 nucleotide sequence: TGTGCCAGCAGTCCTCGGTACCGGACCAGCTCTGGAAACACCATATATTTT.